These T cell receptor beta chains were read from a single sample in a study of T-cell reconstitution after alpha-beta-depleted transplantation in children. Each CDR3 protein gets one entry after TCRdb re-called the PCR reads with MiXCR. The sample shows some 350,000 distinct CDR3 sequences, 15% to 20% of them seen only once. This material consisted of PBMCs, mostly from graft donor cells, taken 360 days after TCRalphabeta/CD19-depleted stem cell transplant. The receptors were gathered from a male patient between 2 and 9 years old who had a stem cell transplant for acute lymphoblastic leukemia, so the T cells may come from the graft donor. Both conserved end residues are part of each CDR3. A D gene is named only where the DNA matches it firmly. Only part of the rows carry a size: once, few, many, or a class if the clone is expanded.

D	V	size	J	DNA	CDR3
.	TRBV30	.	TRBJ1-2	TGTGCCTGGAGTGTATCCGGTCTCTATGGCTACACCTTC	CAWSVSGLYGYTF
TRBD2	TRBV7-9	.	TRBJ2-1	TGTGCCAGCAGCTTGGGACTAGCAAGCTCCTACAATGAGCAGTTCTTC	CASSLGLASSYNEQFF
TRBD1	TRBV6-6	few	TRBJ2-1	TGTGCCAGCCAGACAGGGGGCATCGAGCAGTTCTTC	CASQTGGIEQFF
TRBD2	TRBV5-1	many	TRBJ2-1	TGCGCCAGCAGCTGGCGGGAGGACAATGAGCAGTTCTTC	CASSWREDNEQFF
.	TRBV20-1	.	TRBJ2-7	TGCAGTGCTTCTTATGGGACCTACGAGCAGTACTTC	CSASYGTYEQYF
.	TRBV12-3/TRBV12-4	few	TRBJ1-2	TGTGCCAGCAGTTTTAGAGTTGGGCAGGGTAGAGGCTACACCTTC	CASSFRVGQGRGYTF
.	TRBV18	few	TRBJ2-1	TGTGCCAGCTCACCATACGGGCGTCGGGTTTCCTACAATGAGCAGTTCTTC	CASSPYGRRVSYNEQFF
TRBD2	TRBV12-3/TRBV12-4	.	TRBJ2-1	TGTGCCAGCAGTTCTAGCGGGAACTACAATGAGCAGTTCTTC	CASSSSGNYNEQFF
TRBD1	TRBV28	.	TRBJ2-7	TGTGCCAGCAGTACGCACGTCGGGACAGCCTACGAGCAGTACTTC	CASSTHVGTAYEQYF
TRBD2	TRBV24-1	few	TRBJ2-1	TGTGCCACCAGCGGGACTAGCGGCTCCTACAATGAGCAGTTCTTC	CATSGTSGSYNEQFF
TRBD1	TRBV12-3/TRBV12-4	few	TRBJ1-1	TGTGCCAGCAGTTTTTCCGTACAGGGGGACACTGAAGCTTTCTTT	CASSFSVQGDTEAFF
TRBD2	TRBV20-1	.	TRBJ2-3	TGCAGTGCTAGAGATGGAGGACTAGTAGGAGATACGCAGTATTTT	CSARDGGLVGDTQYF
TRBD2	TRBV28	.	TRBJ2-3	TGTGCCAGCAGTTTCCCCTGGACTAGCGGGGGGGACACAGATACGCAGTATTTT	CASSFPWTSGGDTDTQYF
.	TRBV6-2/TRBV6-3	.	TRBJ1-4	TGTGCCAGCAACCGACTCGGAAGAAAACTGTTTTTT	CASNRLGRKLFF
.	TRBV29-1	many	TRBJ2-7	TGCAGCGTTCAGGGGGGGTACGAGCAGTACTTC	CSVQGGYEQYF
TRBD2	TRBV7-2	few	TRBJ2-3	TGTGCCAGCAGCTTAGCGACTAGCGGGAGAGGCACAGATACGCAGTATTTT	CASSLATSGRGTDTQYF
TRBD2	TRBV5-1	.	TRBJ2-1	TGCGCCAGCAGCTCCCCGGATTGGGCGGGAGGGCCTAGTGAGCAGTTCTTC	CASSSPDWAGGPSEQFF
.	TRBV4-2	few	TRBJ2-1	TGTGCCAGCAGCCGGCAGGAGCCCAGAGATCGGCAGTTCTTC	CASSRQEPRDRQFF
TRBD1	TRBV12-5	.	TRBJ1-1	TGTGCTAGTGGTGTGTGGACAGGGGGAATGAACACTGAAGCTTTCTTT	CASGVWTGGMNTEAFF
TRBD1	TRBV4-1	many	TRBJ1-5	TGCGCCAGCAGTCAATACTTACAGGGGGCTAGCAATCAGCCCCAGCATTTT	CASSQYLQGASNQPQHF
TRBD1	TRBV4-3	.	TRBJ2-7	TGCGCCAGCAGCCATCGGGACAGGGGGGGCTACGAGCAGTACTTC	CASSHRDRGGYEQYF
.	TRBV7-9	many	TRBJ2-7	TGTGCCAGCAGCTTAGAGGGGAATGAGCAGTACTTC	CASSLEGNEQYF
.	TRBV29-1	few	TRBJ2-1	TGCAGCGTTGAAGATCTACCCCGTTTAGGAGGGAATGAGCAGTTCTTC	CSVEDLPRLGGNEQFF
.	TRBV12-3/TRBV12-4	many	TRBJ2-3	TGTGCCAGCAGTTCCGGTGGCACAGATACGCAGTATTTT	CASSSGGTDTQYF
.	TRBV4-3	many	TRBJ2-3	TGCGCCAGCAGCCAAGATTCCAACACAGATACGCAGTATTTT	CASSQDSNTDTQYF
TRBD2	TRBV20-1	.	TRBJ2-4	TGCAGTGCGCGGGAGTCCGGGTACATTCAGTACTTC	CSARESGYIQYF
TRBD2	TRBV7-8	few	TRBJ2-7	TGTGCCAGCAGCTTAAAAGGAGGCGGGAGTACCGACGAGCAGTACTTC	CASSLKGGGSTDEQYF
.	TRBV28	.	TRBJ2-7	TGTGCCAGCTCGCCCCGGTTACGCCCCTACGAGCAGTACTTC	CASSPRLRPYEQYF
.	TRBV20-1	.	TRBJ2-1	TGCAGTACCCGTTGTGGTTACTACAATGAGCAGTTCTTC	CSTRCGYYNEQFF
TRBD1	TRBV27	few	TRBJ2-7	TGTGCCAGCAGTTTAAGGGGGACAGGGAACGAGCAGTACTTC	CASSLRGTGNEQYF
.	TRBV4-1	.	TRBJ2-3	TGCGCCAGCAGCCAAGCGGAATTCTTAGGTGATACGCAGTATTTT	CASSQAEFLGDTQYF
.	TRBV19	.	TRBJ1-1	TGTGCCAGTAGTTCCCAGACAGGCATGAACACTGAAGCTTTCTTT	CASSSQTGMNTEAFF
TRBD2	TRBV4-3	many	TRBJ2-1	TGCGCCAGCAGCCGGGGACTAGCTGACTTGGAGCAGTTCTTC	CASSRGLADLEQFF
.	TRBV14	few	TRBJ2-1	TGTGCCAGCAGCCCCAAAGGGCCAGGGACGCCAACTCAGTTCTTC	CASSPKGPGTPTQFF
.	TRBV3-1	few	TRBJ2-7	TGTGCCAGCAGCCACCCTGACGGACCCTACGAGCAGTACTTC	CASSHPDGPYEQYF
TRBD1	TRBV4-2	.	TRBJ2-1	TGTGCCAGCAGCCACGGACAGGGGGCTTCGGGTGAGCAGTTCTTC	CASSHGQGASGEQFF